What follows are 24 T cell receptor beta chains derived from one specimen sequenced in a study of T-cell reconstitution after alpha-beta-depleted transplantation in children (dated by TCRdb to 2016 to 2018). Library creation used PCR. Sequencing used an Illumina HiSeq 2500. Molecular barcoding was employed in the preparation of TCR libraries, with unique molecular identifiers being used to normalize TCRbeta repertoire quantification. TCRdb handled the public reads itself, with Q25 trimming in fastp and clone calling in MiXCR, and kept productive beta chains. Records with the same CDR3 protein are collapsed into one entry carrying the most frequent genes and DNA. Here the sample has approximately 220,000 distinct CDR3 sequences; roughly a sixth occur a single time. The ten largest clones take up 43% of the sample. The treatment or condition label corresponds to: allogeneic hematopoietic cell transplantation with graft depleted of TCRalphabeta T cells and CD19 B cells.

The sample was PBMCs, mostly from graft donor cells, taken 360 days after TCRalphabeta/CD19-depleted stem cell transplant. Every receptor here comes from a male patient between 2 and 10 years old who had a stem cell transplant for acute lymphoblastic leukemia, so the T cells may come from the graft donor.

This chain links TRBV9 with TRBJ2-3; D call uncertain. The germline V gene has CDR1 SGDLS and CDR2 YYNGEE. This CDR3 is built from 16 residues. Trimming stripped 1 base from V and 0 bases from J, with 12 bases between. The CDR3 reads CASSVLGPLSTDTQYF. The CDR3 nucleotides read TGTGCCAGCAGCGTATTGGGCCCCCTTAGCACAGATACGCAGTATTTT. The whole variable domain, remainder taken from reference TRBV9 and TRBJ2-3, is DSGVTQTPKHLITATGQRVTLRCSPRSGDLSVYWYQQSLDQGLQFLIQYYNGEERAKGNILERFSAQQFPDLHSELNLSSLELGDSALYFCASSVLGPLSTDTQYFGPGTRLTVL.

The chain uses TRBV6-2 or TRBV6-3 and TRBJ2-1; 7 bases agree with TRBD1. The CDR3 extends over 15 amino acids. The V gene end was trimmed by 5 bases and the J gene end by 1 base; junction bases not matched to a gene: 5. Germline-derived CDR1 and CDR2 are MNHEY and SVGEGT. DNA of the CDR3: TGTGCCAGCAGTGCCGAGGGGGCTTCCTACAATGAGCAGTTCTTC. It is translated as CASSAEGASYNEQFF.

CDR3 bases: TGTGCCAGCAGCCGAGAGAACCAAGAGACCCAGTACTTC. This gives the protein CASSRENQETQYF. The chain combines TRBV4-2 with TRBJ2-5, with D hard to call. CDR3 length equals 13 residues. Between the trimmed V and J ends, which lost 4 bases and 0 bases, there was a span of 6 bases. Germline loops: CDR1 LGHNA, CDR2 YNFKEQ.

There are a few counts of this clonotype. The genes are TRBV28 and TRBJ2-3; 12 bases align to TRBD2. The ends lost 6 bases at V and 11 bases at J; junction bases unmatched: 15. Germline V lookup: CDR1 MDHEN, CDR2 SYDVKM. The CDR3 extends over 16 amino acids. For the CDR3, the DNA is TGTGCCAGCAGCTCTAGACTAGCGGGAGACCTAATGGGGCAGTATTTT. This sequence encodes CASSSRLAGDLMGQYF.

CDR3 residues: CASSLVPGQGPDTQYF. CDR3 coding DNA: TGTGCCAGCAGCCTCGTCCCGGGACAGGGACCAGATACGCAGTATTTT. The V gene is TRBV5-5, the J gene TRBJ2-3; 9 bases match TRBD1. This CDR3 contains 16 residues. CDR1 is SGHKS and CDR2 is YYEKEE in the germline V gene (reference sequence). The J segment lost 4 bases and the V segment lost 4 bases, leaving 10 bases of the junction unmatched.

This sequence joins TRBV28 and TRBJ1-6, with 8 bases lining up with TRBD1. Trimming cost V 5 bases and J 9 bases; bases outside gene matches: 6. The CDR3 has 14 amino acids. Germline V gives CDR1 MDHEN, CDR2 SYDVKM. The chain's CDR3 is CASSPGGAGSPLHF. CDR3 sequence (DNA): TGTGCCAGCAGTCCAGGGGGCGCGGGTTCACCCCTCCACTTT.

This clonotype has ten or more counts. J is TRBJ2-7 and V is TRBV6-6; a weak D match, TRBD2 (6 bases). The ends were cut back, 8 bases at V and 5 bases at J, with 16 bases in the middle. Germline CDR1 MNHNY, CDR2 SVGAGI (reference sequence). The CDR3 spans 13 residues. The CDR3 protein is CASLPMGGDEQYF. The CDR3 nucleotides read TGTGCCAGCCTTCCGATGGGCGGGGACGAGCAGTACTTC.

This clonotype was counted between two and nine times. The CDR3 nucleotides are TGTGCCAGCAGCCCTAGCGGGTCTAGCACAGATACGCAGTATTTT. This translates into CASSPSGSSTDTQYF. The V gene is TRBV7-9, the J gene TRBJ2-3; 8 bases align to TRBD2. J was trimmed by 0 bases and V by 5 bases; bases with no gene match: 4. This CDR3 spans 15 amino acids. From germline, CDR1 is SEHNR and CDR2 FQNEAQ (reference sequence).

A few counts support this clonotype. The V call is TRBV30, the J call TRBJ1-2; D is unclear. The V end lost 0 bases, the J end lost 6 bases, and 8 bases lay between the germline ends. Looked up from germline, CDR1 is GTSNPN and CDR2 is SVGIG (reference sequence). This CDR3 spans 12 amino acids. The CDR3 DNA sequence: TGTGCCTGGAGTGTACGGGGTAATGGCTACACCTTC. Translating gives CAWSVRGNGYTF.

This clonotype has more than one count but fewer than ten. The genes are TRBV12-3 or TRBV12-4 and TRBJ1-4; 9 positions agree with TRBD1. V lost 5 bases and J lost 7; bases outside the gene matches: 2. The CDR3 contains 13 residues. The CDR3 DNA follows: TGTGCCAGCAGTCGACAGGGGGGTGAAAAACTGTTTTTT. It codes for CASSRQGGEKLFF.

The chain combines TRBV27 with TRBJ2-3, with 8 bases fitting TRBD1. Germline V gene sequence: CDR1 MNHEY, CDR2 SMNVEV (reference sequence). The J segment lost 10 bases and the V segment lost 4 bases, leaving 16 bases of the junction unmatched. The CDR3 consists of 16 residues. For the CDR3, the DNA is TGTGCCAGCAGTTCAGCAAGAGAGACAGGGGACCCGTCGCAGTATTTT. Its translation is CASSSARETGDPSQYF.

A few counts support this clonotype. The chain couples TRBV5-6 to TRBJ1-2, with a possible D match to TRBD1 (5 bases). The CDR3 spans 16 residues. The V gene's germline CDR1 is SGHDT and CDR2 YYEEEE. The V and J ends lost 4 bases and 6 bases respectively, with 22 bases between them. CDR3 bases: TGTGCCAGCAGCCCAAGGACGTGGGGGATCGGGGATGGCTACACCTTC. This encodes CASSPRTWGIGDGYTF.

This rearrangement joins TRBV4-3 to TRBJ2-2; TRBD2 aligns across 9 bases. CDR1 LGHNA and CDR2 YSLEER come from the germline V gene. The CDR3 runs 16 residues. Trimming took 4 bases from V and 5 from J; bases not matched to a gene: 8. The CDR3 DNA follows: TGCGCCAGCAGCCCCCATCCCCTAGCGGGGACCGGGGAGCTGTTTTTT. It translates to CASSPHPLAGTGELFF.

This clonotype was observed a few times. V is TRBV7-2 and J is TRBJ2-1; no firm D call. The V end was cut by 4 bases, the J end by 8 bases, with 9 bases between. This CDR3 comprises 12 residues. Germline CDR1 is SGHTA and CDR2 is FQGNSA. CDR3 DNA sequence: TGTGCCAGCAGCTCAGACTGGGATGAGCAGTTCTTC. It yields the protein CASSSDWDEQFF.

The V and J genes are TRBV20-1 and TRBJ2-3, with 7 bases matching TRBD2. The CDR3 totals 15 residues. CDR1 DFQATT and CDR2 SNEGSKA come from the germline V gene (reference sequence). CDR3 region: CTSRGGGGVLDTQYF. For the CDR3, the DNA is TGCACCTCCCGAGGCGGCGGGGGAGTTTTAGATACGCAGTATTTT.

There are a few counts of this clonotype. This chain connects TRBV20-1 to TRBJ2-7; D is unresolved. Germline loops: CDR1 DFQATT, CDR2 SNEGSKA (reference sequence). There are 11 residues in the CDR3. Trimming removed 3 bases from V and 3 bases from J, with 6 bases in between. The CDR3: CSASRNYEQYF. The CDR3 nucleotides read TGCAGTGCTAGCCGGAACTACGAGCAGTACTTC.

Turning to this clonotype: At one end, the junction sequence differs from germline, possibly due to a read error. The chain is built from TRBV5-6 and TRBJ2-1, with 7 bases matching TRBD2. The CDR3 runs to 9 residues. The germline gives CDR1 SGHDT, CDR2 YYEEEE. The CDR3 sequence is CASSWWTSF. CDR3 DNA sequence: TGTGCCAGCAGCTGGTGGACTAGCTTC.

This clonotype was seen more than once but under ten times. The gene calls are TRBV6-2 or TRBV6-3 and TRBJ2-5, with D possibly being TRBD1 or TRBD2 (5 bases each). This CDR3 spans 13 amino acids. CDR1 MNHEY and CDR2 SVGEGT come from the germline V gene. V lost 8 bases to trimming and J lost 5 bases, with 15 bases between them. Here the CDR3 DNA reads TGTGCCAGCCGGGACGTCAATTCGGAGACCCAGTACTTC. This codes for CASRDVNSETQYF.

This clonotype was counted between two and nine times. The V gene is TRBV12-3 or TRBV12-4, the J gene TRBJ2-2; 9 bases line up with TRBD1. J was trimmed by 6 bases and V by 2 bases; bases with no gene match: 4. The CDR3 is made up of 15 amino acids. The CDR3 DNA reads as TGTGCCAGCAGTTTACGGGACAGGGTGGCCGGGGAGCTGTTTTTT. This sequence encodes CASSLRDRVAGELFF.

The chain carries TRBV7-3 and TRBJ2-7; D gene unclear. Per the germline V gene, CDR1 is SGHTA and CDR2 is FQGTGA. Trimming pared 5 bases from V and 3 bases from J, leaving 11 bases between. The length of the CDR3 is 13 residues. CDR3 region: CASSSRQNYEQYF. The CDR3, as DNA: TGTGCCAGCAGCAGCCGACAAAACTACGAGCAGTACTTC.

This clonotype was counted only a few times. The chain couples TRBV19 to TRBJ2-3; D possibly corresponds to TRBD2 (6 bases). Germline V lookup: CDR1 LNHDA, CDR2 SQIVND (reference sequence). V lost 6 bases, J lost 1 base, and 17 bases lay in between. The CDR3 contains 16 residues. The CDR3 region is CASSVEGLWGTDTQYF. The CDR3 region has the DNA TGTGCCAGTAGCGTAGAGGGACTTTGGGGCACAGATACGCAGTATTTT. The full variable domain, rest sourced from reference TRBV19 and TRBJ2-3, is DGGITQSPKYLFRKEGQNVTLSCEQNLNHDAMYWYRQDPGQGLRLIYYSQIVNDFQKGDIAEGYSVSREKKESFPLTVTSAQKNPTAFYLCASSVEGLWGTDTQYFGPGTRLTVL.

The chain carries TRBV20-1 and TRBJ2-7, with 7 bases lining up with TRBD2. This CDR3 spans 13 amino acids. J was trimmed by 7 bases and V by 7 bases; bases with no gene match: 13. CDR1 and CDR2 from the germline V gene are DFQATT and SNEGSKA (reference sequence). CDR3 coding DNA: TGCAGTGTGAAATTTGGCGGGAGTGGAGAGCAGTACTTC. Translation gives CSVKFGGSGEQYF.

A few counts support this clonotype. The chain combines TRBV27 with TRBJ1-6; no reliable D call. Germline lookup yields CDR1 MNHEY and CDR2 SMNVEV (reference sequence). The CDR3 totals 15 residues. V dropped 0 bases and J dropped 9 bases, with 12 bases sitting between them. CDR3 in amino acids: CASSLSPGNGSPLHF. In nucleotides, the CDR3 is TGTGCCAGCAGTTTATCGCCGGGGAATGGTTCACCCCTCCACTTT.

The CDR3 DNA reads as TGTGCCAGTGACCAGGGAGATACGCAGTATTTT. Translation gives CASDQGDTQYF. This sequence joins TRBV27 and TRBJ2-3; D is perhaps TRBD1 (5 bases). Trimming stripped 9 bases from V and 5 bases from J, with 9 bases between. Germline lookup yields CDR1 MNHEY and CDR2 SMNVEV (reference sequence). The CDR3 spans 11 residues.